These 5 T cell receptor beta chains came from one sample sequenced in a study of blood T cell repertoires in COVID-19 (dated by TCRdb to about 2020). To prepare the library, the immunoSEQ multiplex PCR assay was applied. Drawn from immuneACCESS, this table holds only the in-frame rearrangements with V and J called that TCRdb kept. Clones are partly lost; checked studies trace under half to an unresolved V gene and leave the rest unexplained. Recorded for this sample are some 120,000 clones; 80% to 95% of them occurred a single time. The top ten clones comprise around 2.1% of the sample. Source material: peripheral blood. These receptors all come from a man aged 50 to 60 with COVID-19, enrolled during active disease.

The chain couples TRBV5-1 to TRBJ2-5; 16 bases agree with TRBD2. CDR3 size: 20 residues. J lost 2 bases, V lost 2 bases, and 12 bases had no gene match. CDR1 is SGHRS and CDR2 is YFSETQ in the germline V gene. This CDR3 reads CASSLVGTSGRAGKQETQYF. The DNA of the CDR3 is TGCGCCAGCAGCTTAGTCGGGACTAGCGGGAGGGCCGGGAAGCAAGAGACCCAGTACTTC.

The chain carries TRBV3-1 (or the pseudogene TRBV3-2) and TRBJ2-5; D ambiguous. V was cut by 3 bases and J by 3 bases, with 5 bases left in between. Germline V gene sequence: CDR1 LGHDT, CDR2 YNNKEL (reference sequence). The CDR3 is 12 residues long. CDR3 region: CASSHVEETQYF. The DNA of the CDR3 is TGTGCCAGCAGCCACGTAGAAGAGACCCAGTACTTC.

The chain links TRBV18 to TRBJ2-5, with 9 bases identical to TRBD1. After removal of 6 bases from V and 2 bases from J, the junction contained 1 base not matched to a gene. In germline, CDR1 is KGHSH, CDR2 LQKENI. CDR3 length equals 13 residues. CDR3 DNA: TGTGCCAGCTCCGGGACAGGGCAAGAGACCCAGTACTTC. Residues: CASSGTGQETQYF. The whole variable domain, remainder taken from reference TRBV18 and TRBJ2-5, is NAGVMQNPRHLVRRRGQEARLRCSPMKGHSHVYWYRQLPEEGLKFMVYLQKENIIDESGMPKERFSAEFPKEGPSILRIQQVVRGDSAAYFCASSGTGQETQYFGPGTRLLVL.

CDR3: CASSSGENRGRNTIYF. CDR3 DNA sequence: TGTGCCAGCAGCTCGGGGGAAAACAGGGGACGAAACACCATATATTTT. V usage is TRBV7-6 and J usage is TRBJ1-3, with 7 positions matching TRBD1. CDR3 size: 16 residues. V trimming: 4 bases; J trimming: 5 bases; junction bases outside the gene matches: 11. The germline gives CDR1 SGHVS, CDR2 FNYEAQ.

This clone was detected once. The chain's CDR3 is CASSQDGSEDTQYF. The CDR3 nucleotides are TGTGCCAGCAGCCAAGATGGGAGTGAAGATACGCAGTATTTT. This rearrangement joins TRBV4-2 to TRBJ2-3, with D tentatively TRBD2 (5 bases). Between the trimmed V and J ends, which lost 0 bases and 5 bases, there was a span of 9 bases. The CDR3 runs to 14 residues. From germline, CDR1 is LGHNA and CDR2 YNFKEQ.